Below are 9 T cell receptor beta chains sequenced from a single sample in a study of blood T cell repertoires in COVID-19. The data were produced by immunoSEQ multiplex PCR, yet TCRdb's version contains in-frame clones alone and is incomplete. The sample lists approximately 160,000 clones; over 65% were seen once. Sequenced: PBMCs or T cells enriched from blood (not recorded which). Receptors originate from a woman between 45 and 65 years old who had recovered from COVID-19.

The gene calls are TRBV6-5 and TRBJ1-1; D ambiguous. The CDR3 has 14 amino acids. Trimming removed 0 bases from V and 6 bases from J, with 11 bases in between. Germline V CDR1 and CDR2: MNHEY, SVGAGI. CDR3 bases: TGTGCCAGCAGTTACTCGAACGGTTACGCTGAAGCTTTCTTT. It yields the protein CASSYSNGYAEAFF.

This CDR3 is CAISEWTGDSYNEQFF. The CDR3 DNA sequence: TGTGCCATCAGTGAGTGGACAGGGGATTCCTACAATGAGCAGTTCTTC. The gene calls are TRBV10-3 and TRBJ2-1, with 9 bases aligning to TRBD1. The V and J ends lost 1 base and 1 base, in that order; junction bases with no gene match: 2. This CDR3 region has 16 residues. Germline CDR1 ENHRY, CDR2 SYGVKD.

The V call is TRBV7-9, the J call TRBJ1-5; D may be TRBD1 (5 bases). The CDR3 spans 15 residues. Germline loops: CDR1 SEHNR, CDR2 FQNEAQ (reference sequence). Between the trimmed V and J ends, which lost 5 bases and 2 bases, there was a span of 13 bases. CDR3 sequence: CASSAEGRGNQPQHF. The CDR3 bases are TGTGCCAGCAGCGCCGAGGGGAGGGGCAATCAGCCCCAGCATTTT.

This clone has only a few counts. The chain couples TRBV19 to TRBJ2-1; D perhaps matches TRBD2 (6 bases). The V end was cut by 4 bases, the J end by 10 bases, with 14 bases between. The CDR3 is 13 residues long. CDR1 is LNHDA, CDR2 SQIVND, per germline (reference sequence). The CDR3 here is CASSSRSGQEQFF. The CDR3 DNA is TGTGCCAGTAGTAGCCGGAGCGGGCAGGAGCAGTTCTTC.

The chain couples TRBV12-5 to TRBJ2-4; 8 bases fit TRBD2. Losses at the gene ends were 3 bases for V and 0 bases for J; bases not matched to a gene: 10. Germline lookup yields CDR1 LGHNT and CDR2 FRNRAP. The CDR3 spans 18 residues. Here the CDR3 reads CASGFGAGGPIAKNIQYF. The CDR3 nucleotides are TGTGCTAGTGGTTTTGGGGCGGGAGGCCCAATAGCCAAAAACATTCAGTACTTC. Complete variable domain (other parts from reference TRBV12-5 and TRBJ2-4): DARVTQTPRHKVTEMGQEVTMRCQPILGHNTVFWYRQTMMQGLELLAYFRNRAPLDDSGMPKDRFSAEMPDATLATLKIQPSEPRDSAVYFCASGFGAGGPIAKNIQYFGAGTRLSVL.

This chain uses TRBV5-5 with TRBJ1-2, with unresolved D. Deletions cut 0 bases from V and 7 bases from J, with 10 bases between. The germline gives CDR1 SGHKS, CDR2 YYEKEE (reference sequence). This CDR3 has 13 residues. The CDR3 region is CASSLEWQFGYTF. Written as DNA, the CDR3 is TGTGCCAGCAGCTTGGAATGGCAGTTTGGCTACACCTTC.

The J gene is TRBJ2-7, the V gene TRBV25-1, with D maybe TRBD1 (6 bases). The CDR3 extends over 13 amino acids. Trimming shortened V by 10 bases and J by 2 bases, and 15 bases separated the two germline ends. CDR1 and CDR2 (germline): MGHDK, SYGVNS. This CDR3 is CAIQNRATYEQYV. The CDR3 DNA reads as TGTGCCATCCAAAACAGGGCAACCTACGAGCAGTACGTC.

The CDR3 DNA sequence: TGTGCCAGCAGTTTAGCAATCTGGAGCCGCACAGATACGCAGTATTTT. Translating it yields CASSLAIWSRTDTQYF. The chain employs TRBV28 and TRBJ2-3; D gene uncertain. Trimming took 2 bases from V and 1 from J, leaving 13 bases between them. The germline gives CDR1 MDHEN, CDR2 SYDVKM. This CDR3 spans 16 amino acids.

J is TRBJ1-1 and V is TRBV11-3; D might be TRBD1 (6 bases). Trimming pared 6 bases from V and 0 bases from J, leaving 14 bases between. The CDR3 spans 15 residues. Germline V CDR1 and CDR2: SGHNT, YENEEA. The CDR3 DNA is TGTGCCAGCAGAGCCCTCGGACAGTTGAACACTGAAGCTTTCTTT. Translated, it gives CASRALGQLNTEAFF. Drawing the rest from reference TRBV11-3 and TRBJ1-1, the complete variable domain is EAGVVQSPRYKIIEKKQPVAFWCNPISGHNTLYWYLQNLGQGPELLIRYENEEAVDDSQLPKDRFSAERLKGVDSTLKIQPAELGDSAVYLCASRALGQLNTEAFFGQGTRLTVV.